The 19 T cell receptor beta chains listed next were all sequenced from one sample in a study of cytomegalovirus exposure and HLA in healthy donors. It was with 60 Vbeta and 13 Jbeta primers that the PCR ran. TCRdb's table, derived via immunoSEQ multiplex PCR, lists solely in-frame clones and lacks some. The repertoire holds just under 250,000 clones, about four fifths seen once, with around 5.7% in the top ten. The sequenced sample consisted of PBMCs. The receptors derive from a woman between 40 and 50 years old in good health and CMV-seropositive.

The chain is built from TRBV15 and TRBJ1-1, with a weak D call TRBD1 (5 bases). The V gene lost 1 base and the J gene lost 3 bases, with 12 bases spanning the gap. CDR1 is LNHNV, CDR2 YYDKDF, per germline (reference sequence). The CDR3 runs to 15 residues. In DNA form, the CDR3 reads TGTGCCACCAGCAGAGGGGCAGGGACTCACACTGAAGCTTTCTTT. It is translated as CATSRGAGTHTEAFF.

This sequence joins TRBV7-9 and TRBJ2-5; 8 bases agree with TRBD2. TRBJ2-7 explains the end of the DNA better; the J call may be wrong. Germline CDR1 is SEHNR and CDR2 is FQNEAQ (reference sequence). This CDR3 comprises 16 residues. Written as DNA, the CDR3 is TGTGCCAGCAGCCCAGAAAGCGGGAGTGTTAGCCGCGAGCAGTACTTC. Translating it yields CASSPESGSVSREQYF.

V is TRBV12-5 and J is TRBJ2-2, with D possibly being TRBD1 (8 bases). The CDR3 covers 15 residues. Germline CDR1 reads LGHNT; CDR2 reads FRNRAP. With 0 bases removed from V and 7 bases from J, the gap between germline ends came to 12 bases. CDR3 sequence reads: CASGLVQGGLGELFF. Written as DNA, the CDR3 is TGTGCTAGTGGTTTGGTACAGGGGGGGCTCGGGGAGCTGTTTTTT.

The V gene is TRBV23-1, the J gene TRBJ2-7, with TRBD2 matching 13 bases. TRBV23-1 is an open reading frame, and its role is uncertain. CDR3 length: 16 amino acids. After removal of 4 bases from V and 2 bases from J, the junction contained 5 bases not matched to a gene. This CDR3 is CASSPTSGGPTYEQYF. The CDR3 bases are TGCGCCAGCAGTCCGACTAGCGGGGGGCCTACCTACGAGCAGTACTTC.

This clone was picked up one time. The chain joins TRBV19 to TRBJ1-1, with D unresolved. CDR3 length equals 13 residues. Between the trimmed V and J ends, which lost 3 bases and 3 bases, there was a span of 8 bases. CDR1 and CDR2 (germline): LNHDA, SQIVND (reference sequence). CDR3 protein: CASSINGDTEAFF. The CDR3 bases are TGTGCCAGTAGTATCAACGGGGACACTGAAGCTTTCTTT.

The CDR3 DNA sequence: TGCGCCAGCAGCTTGGGTCGGGACTGGAACACTGAAGCTTTCTTT. Its protein is CASSLGRDWNTEAFF. The V and J genes are TRBV5-1 and TRBJ1-1; D might be TRBD1 (5 bases). V lost 0 bases and J 1 base, leaving 10 bases between the germline ends. CDR1 is SGHRS, CDR2 YFSETQ, per germline. The CDR3 contains 15 residues.

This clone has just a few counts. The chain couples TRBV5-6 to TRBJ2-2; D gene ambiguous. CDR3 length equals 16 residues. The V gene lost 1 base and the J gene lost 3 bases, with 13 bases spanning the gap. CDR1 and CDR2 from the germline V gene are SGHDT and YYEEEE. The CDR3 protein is CASSLTTSFDTGELFF. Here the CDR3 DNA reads TGTGCCAGCAGCTTGACGACATCCTTCGACACCGGGGAGCTGTTTTTT.

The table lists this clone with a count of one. CDR3 coding DNA: TGTGCCAGCAGCTATCGACAGGGTAATGGCTACACCTTC. Amino acid sequence: CASSYRQGNGYTF. V usage is TRBV7-2 and J usage is TRBJ1-2; 7 bases are shared with TRBD1. V was pared by 4 bases and J by 6 bases, with 5 bases of the junction left unmatched. Germline CDR1 is SGHTA and CDR2 is FQGNSA. The CDR3 extends over 13 amino acids.

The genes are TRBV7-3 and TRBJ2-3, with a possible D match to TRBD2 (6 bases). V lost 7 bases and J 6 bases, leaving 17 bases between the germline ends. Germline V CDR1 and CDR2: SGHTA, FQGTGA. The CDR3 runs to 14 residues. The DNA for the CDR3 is TGTGCCAGCACGGGAGAGGGATCGGGCGATACGCAGTATTTT. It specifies CASTGEGSGDTQYF.

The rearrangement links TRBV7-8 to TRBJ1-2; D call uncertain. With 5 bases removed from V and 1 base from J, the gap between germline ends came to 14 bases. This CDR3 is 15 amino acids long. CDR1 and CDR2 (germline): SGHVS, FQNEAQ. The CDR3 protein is CASSPGPQFNYGYTF. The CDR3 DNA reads TGTGCCAGCAGCCCAGGCCCCCAGTTTAACTATGGCTACACCTTC.

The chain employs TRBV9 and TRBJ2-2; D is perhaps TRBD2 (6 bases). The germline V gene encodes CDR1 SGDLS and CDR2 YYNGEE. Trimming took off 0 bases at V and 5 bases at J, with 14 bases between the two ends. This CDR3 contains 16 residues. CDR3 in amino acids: CASSVEWGERTGELFF. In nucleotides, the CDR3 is TGTGCCAGCAGCGTAGAGTGGGGGGAGAGAACCGGGGAGCTGTTTTTT. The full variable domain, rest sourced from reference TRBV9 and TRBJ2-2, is DSGVTQTPKHLITATGQRVTLRCSPRSGDLSVYWYQQSLDQGLQFLIQYYNGEERAKGNILERFSAQQFPDLHSELNLSSLELGDSALYFCASSVEWGERTGELFFGEGSRLTVL.

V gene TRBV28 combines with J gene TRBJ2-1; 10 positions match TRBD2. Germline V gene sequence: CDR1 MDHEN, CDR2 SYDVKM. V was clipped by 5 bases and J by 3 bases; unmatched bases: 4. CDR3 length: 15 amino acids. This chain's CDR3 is CASSLGTSVYNEQFF. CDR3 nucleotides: TGTGCCAGCAGTCTCGGGACTAGCGTCTACAATGAGCAGTTCTTC.

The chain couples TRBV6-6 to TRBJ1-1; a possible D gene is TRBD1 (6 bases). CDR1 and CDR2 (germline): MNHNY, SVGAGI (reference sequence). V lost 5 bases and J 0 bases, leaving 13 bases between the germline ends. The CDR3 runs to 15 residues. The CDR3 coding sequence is TGTGCCAGCAGTAAACAGGGCTACATGAACACTGAAGCTTTCTTT. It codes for CASSKQGYMNTEAFF.

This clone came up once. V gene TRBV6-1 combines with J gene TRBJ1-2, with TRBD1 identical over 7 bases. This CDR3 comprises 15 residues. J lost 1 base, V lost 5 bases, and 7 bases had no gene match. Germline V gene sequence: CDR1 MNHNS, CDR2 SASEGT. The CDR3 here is CASSLQTGYNYGYTF. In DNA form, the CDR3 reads TGTGCCAGCAGTCTCCAGACAGGGTATAACTATGGCTACACCTTC.

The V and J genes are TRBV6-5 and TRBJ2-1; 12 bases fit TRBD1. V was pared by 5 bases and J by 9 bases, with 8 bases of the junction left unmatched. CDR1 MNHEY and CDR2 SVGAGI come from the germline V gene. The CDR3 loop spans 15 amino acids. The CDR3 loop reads CASSRGTGGGGEQFF. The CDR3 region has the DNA TGTGCCAGCAGTCGCGGGACAGGGGGCGGGGGTGAGCAGTTCTTC.

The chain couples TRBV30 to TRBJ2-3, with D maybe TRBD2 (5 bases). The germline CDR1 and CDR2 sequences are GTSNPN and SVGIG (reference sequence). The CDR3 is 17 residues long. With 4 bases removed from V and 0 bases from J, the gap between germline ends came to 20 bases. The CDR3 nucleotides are TGTGCCTGGACTAAGGTCAGCACGGCGGGTAGCACAGATACGCAGTATTTT. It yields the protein CAWTKVSTAGSTDTQYF.

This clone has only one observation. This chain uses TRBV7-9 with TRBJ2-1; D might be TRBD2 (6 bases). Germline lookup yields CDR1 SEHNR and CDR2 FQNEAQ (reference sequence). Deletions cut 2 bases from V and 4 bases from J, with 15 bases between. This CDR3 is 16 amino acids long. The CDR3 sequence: CASSLSRGNPYNEQFF. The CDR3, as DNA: TGTGCCAGCAGCTTATCCCGCGGGAACCCGTACAATGAGCAGTTCTTC.

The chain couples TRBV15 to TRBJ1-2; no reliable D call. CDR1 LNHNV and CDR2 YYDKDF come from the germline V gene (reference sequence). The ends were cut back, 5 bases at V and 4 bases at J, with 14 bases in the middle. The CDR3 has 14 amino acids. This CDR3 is CATSGMARSYGYTF. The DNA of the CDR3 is TGTGCCACCAGCGGCATGGCACGTTCCTATGGCTACACCTTC.

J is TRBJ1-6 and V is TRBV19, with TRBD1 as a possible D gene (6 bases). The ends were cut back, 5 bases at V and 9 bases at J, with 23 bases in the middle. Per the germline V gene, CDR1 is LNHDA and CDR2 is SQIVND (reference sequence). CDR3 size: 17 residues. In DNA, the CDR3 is TGTGCCAGTAGTGACCGGGACACCCTTCCCCCACTTTCACCCCTCCACTTT. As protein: CASSDRDTLPPLSPLHF. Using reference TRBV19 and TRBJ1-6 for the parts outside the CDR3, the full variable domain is DGGITQSPKYLFRKEGQNVTLSCEQNLNHDAMYWYRQDPGQGLRLIYYSQIVNDFQKGDIAEGYSVSREKKESFPLTVTSAQKNPTAFYLCASSDRDTLPPLSPLHFGNGTRLTVT.